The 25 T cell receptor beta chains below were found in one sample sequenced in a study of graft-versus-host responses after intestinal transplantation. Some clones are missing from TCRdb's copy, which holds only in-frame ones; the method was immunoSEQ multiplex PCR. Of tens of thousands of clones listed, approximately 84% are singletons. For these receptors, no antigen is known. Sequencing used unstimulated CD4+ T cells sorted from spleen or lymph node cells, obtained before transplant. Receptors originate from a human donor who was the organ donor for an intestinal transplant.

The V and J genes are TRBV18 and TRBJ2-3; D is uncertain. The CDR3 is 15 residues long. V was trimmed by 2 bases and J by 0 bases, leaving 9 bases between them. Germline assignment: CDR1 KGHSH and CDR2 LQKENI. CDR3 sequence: CASSPISHSTDTQYF. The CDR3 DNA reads TGTGCCAGCTCACCAATTTCCCATAGCACAGATACGCAGTATTTT.

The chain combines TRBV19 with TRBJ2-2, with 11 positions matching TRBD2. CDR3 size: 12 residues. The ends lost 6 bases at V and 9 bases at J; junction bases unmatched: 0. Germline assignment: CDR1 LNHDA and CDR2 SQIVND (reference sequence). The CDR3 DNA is TGTGCCAGTAGGACTAGCGGGAGGGAGCTGTTTTTT. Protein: CASRTSGRELFF. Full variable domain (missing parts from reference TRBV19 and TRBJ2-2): DGGITQSPKYLFRKEGQNVTLSCEQNLNHDAMYWYRQDPGQGLRLIYYSQIVNDFQKGDIAEGYSVSREKKESFPLTVTSAQKNPTAFYLCASRTSGRELFFGEGSRLTVL.

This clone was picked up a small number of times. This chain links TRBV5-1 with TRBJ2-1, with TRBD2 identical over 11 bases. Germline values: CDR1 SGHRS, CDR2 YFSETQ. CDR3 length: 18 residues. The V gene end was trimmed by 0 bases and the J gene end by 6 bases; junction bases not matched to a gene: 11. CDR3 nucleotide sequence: TGCGCCAGCAGCTTGGCCCCGAAACTAGCGGGAGTCATCAATGAGCAGTTCTTC. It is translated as CASSLAPKLAGVINEQFF.

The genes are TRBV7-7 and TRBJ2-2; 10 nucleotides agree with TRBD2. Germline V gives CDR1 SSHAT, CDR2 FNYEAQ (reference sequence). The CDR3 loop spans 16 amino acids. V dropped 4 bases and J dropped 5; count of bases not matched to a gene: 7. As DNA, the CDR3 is TGTGCCAGCAGCTCGCTAGCGGGAGTATCGACCGGGGAGCTGTTTTTT. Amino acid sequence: CASSSLAGVSTGELFF.

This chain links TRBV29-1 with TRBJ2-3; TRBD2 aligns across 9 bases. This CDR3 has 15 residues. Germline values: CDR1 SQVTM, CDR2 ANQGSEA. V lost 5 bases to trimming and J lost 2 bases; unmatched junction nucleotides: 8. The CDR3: CSVPPRLAVTDTQYF. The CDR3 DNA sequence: TGCAGCGTTCCCCCTAGACTAGCGGTCACAGATACGCAGTATTTT.

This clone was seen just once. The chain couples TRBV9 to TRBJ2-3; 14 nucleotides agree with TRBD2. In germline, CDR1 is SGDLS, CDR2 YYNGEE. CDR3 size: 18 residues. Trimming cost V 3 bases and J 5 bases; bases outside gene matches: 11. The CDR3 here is CASSAGLAGGFPVDTQYF. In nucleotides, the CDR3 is TGTGCCAGCAGCGCTGGACTAGCGGGGGGTTTTCCGGTAGATACGCAGTATTTT.

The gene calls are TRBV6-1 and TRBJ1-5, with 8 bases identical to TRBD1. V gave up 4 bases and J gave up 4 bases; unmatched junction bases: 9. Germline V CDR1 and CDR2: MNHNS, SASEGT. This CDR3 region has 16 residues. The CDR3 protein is CASSGGQGLINQPQHF. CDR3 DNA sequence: TGTGCCAGCAGTGGTGGACAGGGATTGATAAATCAGCCCCAGCATTTT.

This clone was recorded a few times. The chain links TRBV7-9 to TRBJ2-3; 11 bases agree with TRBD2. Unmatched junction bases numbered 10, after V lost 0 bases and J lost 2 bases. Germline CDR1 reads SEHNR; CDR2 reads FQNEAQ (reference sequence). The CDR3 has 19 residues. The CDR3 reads CASSLAMGTSGLFTDTQYF. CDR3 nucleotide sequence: TGTGCCAGCAGCTTAGCGATGGGGACTAGCGGTCTATTCACAGATACGCAGTATTTT.

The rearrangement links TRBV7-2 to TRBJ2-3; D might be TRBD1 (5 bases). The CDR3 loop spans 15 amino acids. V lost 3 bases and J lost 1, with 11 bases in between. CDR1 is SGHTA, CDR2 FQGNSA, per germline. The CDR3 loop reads CASSFLVRGTDTQYF. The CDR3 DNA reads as TGTGCCAGCAGCTTCCTAGTCAGGGGCACAGATACGCAGTATTTT.

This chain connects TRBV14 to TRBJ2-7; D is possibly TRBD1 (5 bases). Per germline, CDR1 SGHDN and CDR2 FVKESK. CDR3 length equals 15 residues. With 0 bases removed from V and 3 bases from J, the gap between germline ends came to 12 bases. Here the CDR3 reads CASSQDRGWGYEQYF. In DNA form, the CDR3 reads TGTGCCAGCAGCCAAGATAGGGGTTGGGGCTACGAGCAGTACTTC.

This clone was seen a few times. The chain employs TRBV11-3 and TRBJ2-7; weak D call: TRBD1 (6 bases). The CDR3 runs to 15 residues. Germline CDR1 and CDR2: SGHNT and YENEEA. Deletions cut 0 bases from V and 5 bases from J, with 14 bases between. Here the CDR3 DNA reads TGTGCCAGCAGCTTAGAGGCAGGGACAAGCCACGAGCAGTACTTC. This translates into CASSLEAGTSHEQYF.

CDR3 residues: CAWMTDPNYGYTF. Here the CDR3 DNA reads TGTGCCTGGATGACAGATCCTAACTATGGCTACACCTTC. V usage is TRBV30 and J usage is TRBJ1-2, with a tentative D call TRBD1 (5 bases). This CDR3 comprises 13 residues. Deletions cut 4 bases from V and 0 bases from J, with 9 bases between. Germline values: CDR1 GTSNPN, CDR2 SVGIG (reference sequence).

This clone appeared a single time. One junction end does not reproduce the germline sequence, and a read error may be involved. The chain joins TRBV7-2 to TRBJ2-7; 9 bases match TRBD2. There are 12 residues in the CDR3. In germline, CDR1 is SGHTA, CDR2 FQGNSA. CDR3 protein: CASSLGEAGGHF. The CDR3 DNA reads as TGTGCCAGCAGCTTAGGTGAAGCGGGGGGTCACTTC.

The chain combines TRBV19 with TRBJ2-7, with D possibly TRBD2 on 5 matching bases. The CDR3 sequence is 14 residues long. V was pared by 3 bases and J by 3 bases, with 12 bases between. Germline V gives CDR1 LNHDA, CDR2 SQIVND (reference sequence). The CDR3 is CASSIRGPNYEQYF. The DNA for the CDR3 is TGTGCCAGTAGTATCCGGGGTCCCAACTACGAGCAGTACTTC.

The CDR3 region has the DNA TGTGCCTGGAGTGTAAAGTTGGGGTACGAGCAGTACTTC. Translating gives CAWSVKLGYEQYF. The gene calls are TRBV30 and TRBJ2-7, with D unresolved. V was shortened by 0 bases and J by 4 bases, with 10 bases between the two germline ends. CDR1 and CDR2 (germline): GTSNPN, SVGIG (reference sequence). The CDR3 is made up of 13 amino acids.

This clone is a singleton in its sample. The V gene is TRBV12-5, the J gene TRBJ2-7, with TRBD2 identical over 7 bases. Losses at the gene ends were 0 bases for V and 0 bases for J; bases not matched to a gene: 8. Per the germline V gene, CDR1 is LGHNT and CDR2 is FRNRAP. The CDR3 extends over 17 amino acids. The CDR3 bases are TGTGCTAGTGGTTTGGTACCGAATAGCGGGTTCTCCTACGAGCAGTACTTC. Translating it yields CASGLVPNSGFSYEQYF.

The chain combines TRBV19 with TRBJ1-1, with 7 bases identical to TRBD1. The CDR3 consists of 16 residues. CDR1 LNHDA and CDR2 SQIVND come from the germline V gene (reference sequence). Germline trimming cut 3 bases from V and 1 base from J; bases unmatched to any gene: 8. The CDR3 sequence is CASSILTGRENTEAFF. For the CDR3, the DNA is TGTGCCAGTAGTATTCTGACAGGGCGGGAGAACACTGAAGCTTTCTTT. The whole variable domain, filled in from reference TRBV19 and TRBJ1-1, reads DGGITQSPKYLFRKEGQNVTLSCEQNLNHDAMYWYRQDPGQGLRLIYYSQIVNDFQKGDIAEGYSVSREKKESFPLTVTSAQKNPTAFYLCASSILTGRENTEAFFGQGTRLTVV.

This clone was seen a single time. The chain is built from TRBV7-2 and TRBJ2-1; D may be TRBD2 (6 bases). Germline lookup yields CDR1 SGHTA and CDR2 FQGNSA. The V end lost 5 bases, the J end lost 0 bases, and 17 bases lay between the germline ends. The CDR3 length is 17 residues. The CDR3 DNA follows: TGTGCCAGCAGCCCCCACCTAGCGTCGAGCTCCTACAATGAGCAGTTCTTC. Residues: CASSPHLASSSYNEQFF.

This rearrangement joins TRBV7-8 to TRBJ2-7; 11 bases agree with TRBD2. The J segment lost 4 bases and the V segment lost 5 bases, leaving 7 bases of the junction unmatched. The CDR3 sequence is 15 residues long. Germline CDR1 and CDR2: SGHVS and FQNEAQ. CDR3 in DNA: TGTGCCAGCAGCAAAACTAGCGGGAGTGCGTACGAGCAGTACTTC. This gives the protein CASSKTSGSAYEQYF.

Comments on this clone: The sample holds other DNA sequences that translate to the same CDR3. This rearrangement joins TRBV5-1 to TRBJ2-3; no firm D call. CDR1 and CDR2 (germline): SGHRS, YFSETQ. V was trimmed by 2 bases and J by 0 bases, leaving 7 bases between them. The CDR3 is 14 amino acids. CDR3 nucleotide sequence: TGCGCCAGCAGCTTAGGAACTAGCACAGATACGCAGTATTTT. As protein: CASSLGTSTDTQYF.

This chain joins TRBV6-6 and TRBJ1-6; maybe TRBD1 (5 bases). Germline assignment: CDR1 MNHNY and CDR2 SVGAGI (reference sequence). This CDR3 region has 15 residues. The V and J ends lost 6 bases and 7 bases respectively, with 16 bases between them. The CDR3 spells CASSLGAVWNSPLHF. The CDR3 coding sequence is TGTGCCAGCAGCTTAGGGGCCGTTTGGAATTCACCCCTCCACTTT.

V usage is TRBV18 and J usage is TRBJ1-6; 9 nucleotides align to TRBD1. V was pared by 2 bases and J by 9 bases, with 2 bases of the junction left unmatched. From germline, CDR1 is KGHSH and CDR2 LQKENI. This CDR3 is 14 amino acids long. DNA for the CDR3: TGTGCCAGCTCACCAGACAGGGGGGTTTCACCCCTCCACTTT. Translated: CASSPDRGVSPLHF.

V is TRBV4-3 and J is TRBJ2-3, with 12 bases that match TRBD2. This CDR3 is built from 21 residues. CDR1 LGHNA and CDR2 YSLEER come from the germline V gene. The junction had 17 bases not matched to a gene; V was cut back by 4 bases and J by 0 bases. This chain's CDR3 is CASSRRGPSGGATSSTDTQYF. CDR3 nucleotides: TGCGCCAGCAGCCGGAGGGGTCCTAGCGGGGGGGCGACCTCTAGCACAGATACGCAGTATTTT.

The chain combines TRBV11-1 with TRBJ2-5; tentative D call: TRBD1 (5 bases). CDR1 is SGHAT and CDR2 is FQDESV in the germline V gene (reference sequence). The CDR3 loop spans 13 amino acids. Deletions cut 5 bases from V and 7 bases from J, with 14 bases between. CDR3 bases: TGTGCCAGCAGCGCCCAGGGAATTGGGACCCAGTACTTC. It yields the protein CASSAQGIGTQYF.

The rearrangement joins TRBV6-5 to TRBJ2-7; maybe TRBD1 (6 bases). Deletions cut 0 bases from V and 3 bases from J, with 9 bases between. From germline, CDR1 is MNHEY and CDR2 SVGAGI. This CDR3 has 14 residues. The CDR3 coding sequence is TGTGCCAGCAGTTACTCCCGGACAGTCTACGAGCAGTACTTC. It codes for CASSYSRTVYEQYF.